These 10 T cell receptor beta chains originate from one sample sequenced in a study of cytomegalovirus exposure and HLA in healthy donors. The PCR ran on 60 Vbeta and 13 Jbeta primers. Measured with immunoSEQ multiplex PCR; TCRdb has only the in-frame clones, and not every one. The sample totals 130,000 or so clones. Input material: PBMCs. The receptors were gathered from a woman in her late teens or twenties in good health and CMV-seronegative.

In DNA, the CDR3 is TGTGCCAGCTCAAAGAAAGGGGACTTGAACACTGAAGCTTTCTTT. Encoded protein: CASSKKGDLNTEAFF. This chain joins TRBV27 and TRBJ1-1; TRBD1 might be the D (5 bases). Per the germline V gene, CDR1 is MNHEY and CDR2 is SMNVEV (reference sequence). The V and J ends lost 8 bases and 0 bases respectively, with 16 bases between them. This CDR3 is built from 15 residues.

This chain uses TRBV15 with TRBJ2-7, with 10 bases identical to TRBD1. Losses at the gene ends were 4 bases for V and 3 bases for J; bases not matched to a gene: 9. Germline assignment: CDR1 LNHNV and CDR2 YYDKDF (reference sequence). This CDR3 has 16 amino acids. The CDR3 loop reads CATSTLSGTGDYEQYF. The CDR3 bases are TGTGCCACCAGCACCTTGTCCGGGACAGGGGACTACGAGCAGTACTTC.

With respect to this clone: A read error may account for a junction end that differs from germline. The chain recombines TRBV7-7 with TRBJ2-3, with TRBD2 matching 8 bases. From germline, CDR1 is SSHAT and CDR2 FNYEAQ (reference sequence). This CDR3 region has 17 residues. In nucleotides, the CDR3 is TGTGCTAGCAGCCCAGGCCCAGCGGGAGAGTTCGGAGATACGCAGTATTTT. Translated, it gives CASSPGPAGEFGDTQYF.

The J gene is TRBJ2-5, the V gene TRBV14, with 10 positions matching TRBD2. J was trimmed by 3 bases and V by 0 bases; bases with no gene match: 10. The CDR3 length is 18 residues. Germline V gives CDR1 SGHDN, CDR2 FVKESK. The CDR3 spells CASSQDLASGSAEETQYF. The CDR3, as DNA: TGTGCCAGCAGCCAAGATTTGGCTAGCGGGAGTGCAGAAGAGACCCAGTACTTC.

The chain is built from TRBV5-1 and TRBJ1-2, with TRBD1 as a possible D gene (5 bases). The CDR3 covers 13 residues. Between the trimmed V and J ends, which lost 6 bases and 8 bases, there was a span of 17 bases. Germline V CDR1 and CDR2: SGHRS, YFSETQ. In nucleotides, the CDR3 is TGCGCCAGCATGATTCCGGGGGGGGAAGGCTACACCTTC. Translating gives CASMIPGGEGYTF.

V and J are TRBV19 and TRBJ1-2, with 7 nucleotides matching TRBD1. Losses at the gene ends were 5 bases for V and 4 bases for J; bases not matched to a gene: 4. The CDR3 loop spans 13 amino acids. CDR1 and CDR2 from the germline V gene are LNHDA and SQIVND (reference sequence). The DNA of the CDR3 is TGTGCCAGTAGTGATACAGGGGCCTATGGCTACACCTTC. Its protein product is CASSDTGAYGYTF.

The rearrangement joins TRBV11-2 to TRBJ2-7; D possibly corresponds to TRBD2 (6 bases). Germline V gene data show CDR1 as SGHAT and CDR2 as FQNNGV. Trimming left V 5 bases short and J 4 bases short, with 24 bases between. CDR3 length: 17 residues. The CDR3 protein is CASSITIRDSLLYEQYF. CDR3 sequence (DNA): TGTGCCAGCAGCATTACTATCCGGGACTCACTCCTGTACGAGCAGTACTTC.

The V and J genes are TRBV4-2 and TRBJ1-5; 8 nucleotides match TRBD1. Losses at the gene ends were 0 bases for V and 7 bases for J; bases not matched to a gene: 8. Germline V lookup: CDR1 LGHNA, CDR2 YNFKEQ. The CDR3 sequence is 16 residues long. CDR3 DNA: TGTGCCAGCAGCCAAGATCACCAGGGGGCCGGGCAGCCCCAGCATTTT. It specifies CASSQDHQGAGQPQHF.

A remark on this clone: The junction departs from the called germline gene at one end, perhaps through a read error. DNA of the CDR3: TGTGCCAGCAGCTATCGGGCTGGGAGGTTGAACACTGGAGCTTTCTTT. Its protein is CASSYRAGRLNTGAFF. J is TRBJ1-1 and V is TRBV7-2, with no clear D. Germline CDR1 and CDR2: SGHTA and FQGNSA. The CDR3 is 16 residues long.

This rearrangement joins TRBV25-1 to TRBJ1-2, with D possibly matching TRBD1 (5 bases). V was trimmed by 4 bases and J by 5 bases, leaving 11 bases between them. Germline V gives CDR1 MGHDK, CDR2 SYGVNS. This CDR3 spans 13 amino acids. The CDR3 reads CASSAQGGYGYTF. DNA of the CDR3: TGTGCCAGCAGTGCCCAGGGAGGATATGGCTACACCTTC.